This T cell receptor (beta chain) originates from a study of graft-versus-host responses after intestinal transplantation. Turning to the study itself: Isolated intestinal, liver-intestinal, or multivisceral transplants had been given to the recipients. Each patient got anti-thymocyte globulin induction, then tacrolimus and steroids for around three years. Study-wide results and caveats: Recipient marrow contained GvH clones, some of which appeared first in ileum or blood.

This CDR3 is 14 amino acids long. Germline V gene lookup returns CDR1 MDHEN and CDR2 SYDVKM. V was clipped by 1 base and J by 0 bases, with 4 bases between them. Concerning this clone: Its antigen remains unknown.

The assay was immunoSEQ multiplex PCR, and TCRdb's table has in-frame clones only and misses some. This table holds more than 95,000 clones, 87% found once. The V call is TRBV28, the J call TRBJ1-3, with no clear D. This TCR came from a human donor who received an intestinal transplant. The sequencing used unstimulated CD4+ T cells sorted from spleen or lymph node cells, collected before intestinal transplant. CDR3 bases: TGTGCCAGCAGTTTATCAAACTCTGGAAACACCATATATTTT. Translating it yields CASSLSNSGNTIYF.